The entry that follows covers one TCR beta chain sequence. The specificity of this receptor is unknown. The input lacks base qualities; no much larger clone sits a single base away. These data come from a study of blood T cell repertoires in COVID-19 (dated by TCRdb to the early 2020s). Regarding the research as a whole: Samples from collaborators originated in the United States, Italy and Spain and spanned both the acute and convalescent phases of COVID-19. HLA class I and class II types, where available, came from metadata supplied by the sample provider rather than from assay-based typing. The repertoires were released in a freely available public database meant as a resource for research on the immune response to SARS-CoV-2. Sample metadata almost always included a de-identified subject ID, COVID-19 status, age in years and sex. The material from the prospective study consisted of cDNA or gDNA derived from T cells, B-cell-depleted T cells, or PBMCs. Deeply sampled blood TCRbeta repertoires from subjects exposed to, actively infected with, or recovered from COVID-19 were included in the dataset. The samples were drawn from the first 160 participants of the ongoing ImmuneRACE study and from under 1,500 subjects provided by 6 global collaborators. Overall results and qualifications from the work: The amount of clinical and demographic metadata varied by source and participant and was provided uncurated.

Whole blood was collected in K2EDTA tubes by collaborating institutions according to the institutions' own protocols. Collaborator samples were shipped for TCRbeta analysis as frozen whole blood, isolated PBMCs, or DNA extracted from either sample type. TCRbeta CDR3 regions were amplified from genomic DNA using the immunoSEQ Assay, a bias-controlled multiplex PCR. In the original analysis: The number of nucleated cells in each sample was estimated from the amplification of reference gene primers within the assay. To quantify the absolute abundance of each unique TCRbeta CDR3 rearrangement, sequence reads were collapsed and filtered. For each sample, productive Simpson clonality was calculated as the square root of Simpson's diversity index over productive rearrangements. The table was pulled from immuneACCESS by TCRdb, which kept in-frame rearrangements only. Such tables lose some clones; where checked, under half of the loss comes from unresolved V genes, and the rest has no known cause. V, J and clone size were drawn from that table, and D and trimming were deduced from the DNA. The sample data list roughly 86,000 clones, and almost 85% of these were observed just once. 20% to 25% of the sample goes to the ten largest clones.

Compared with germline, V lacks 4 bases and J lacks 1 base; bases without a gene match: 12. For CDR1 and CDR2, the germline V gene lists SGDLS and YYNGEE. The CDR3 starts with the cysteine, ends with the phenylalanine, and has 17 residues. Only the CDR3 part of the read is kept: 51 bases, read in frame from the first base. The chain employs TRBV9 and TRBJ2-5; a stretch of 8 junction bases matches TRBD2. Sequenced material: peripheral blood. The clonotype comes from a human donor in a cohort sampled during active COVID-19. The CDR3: CASSSGFGGASQETQYF. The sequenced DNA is TGTGCCAGCAGCTCAGGGTTCGGGGGGGCATCCCAAGAGACCCAGTACTTC.